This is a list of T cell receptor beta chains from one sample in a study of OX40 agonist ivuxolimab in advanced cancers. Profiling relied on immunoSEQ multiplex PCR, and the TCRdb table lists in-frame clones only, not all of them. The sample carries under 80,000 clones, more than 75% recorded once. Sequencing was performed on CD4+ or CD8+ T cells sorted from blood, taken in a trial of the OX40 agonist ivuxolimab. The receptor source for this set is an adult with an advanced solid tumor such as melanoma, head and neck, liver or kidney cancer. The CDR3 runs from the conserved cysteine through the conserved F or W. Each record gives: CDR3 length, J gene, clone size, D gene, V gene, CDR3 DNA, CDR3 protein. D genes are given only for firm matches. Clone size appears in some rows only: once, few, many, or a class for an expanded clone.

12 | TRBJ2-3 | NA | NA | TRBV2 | TGTGCCACAACCCATAGCACAGATACGCAGTATTTT | CATTHSTDTQYF
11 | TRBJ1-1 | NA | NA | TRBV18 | TGTGCCAGCTCCTCGAACACTGAAGCTTTCTTT | CASSSNTEAFF
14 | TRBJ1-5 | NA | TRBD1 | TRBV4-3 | TGCGCCAGCAGCCTTCGACAGGGAGGTCAGCCCCAGCATTTT | CASSLRQGGQPQHF
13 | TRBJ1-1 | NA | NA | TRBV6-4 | TGTGCCAGCAGTCGAGAGATGAACACTGAAGCTTTCTTT | CASSREMNTEAFF
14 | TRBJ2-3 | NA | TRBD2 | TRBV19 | TGTGCCAGTGAGGGCGGGAGGGCCGGAGATACGCAGTATTTT | CASEGGRAGDTQYF
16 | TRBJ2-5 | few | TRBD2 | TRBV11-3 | TGTGCCAGCAGCTTAGGACTAGCGGGAGGGACTGAGACCCAGTACTTC | CASSLGLAGGTETQYF
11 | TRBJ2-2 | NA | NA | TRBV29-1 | TGCAGCGGGGACTGGTCCAGGGAGCTGTTTTTT | CSGDWSRELFF
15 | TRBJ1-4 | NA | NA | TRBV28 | TGTGCCAGCAGCCCTCGTGGGGCGGCTAATGAAAAACTGTTTTTT | CASSPRGAANEKLFF
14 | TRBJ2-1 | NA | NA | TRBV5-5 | TGTGCCAGCAGCAGCCTCGGGTCCCACAATGAGCAGTTCTTC | CASSSLGSHNEQFF
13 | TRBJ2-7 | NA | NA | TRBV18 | TGTGCCAGCTCACGGGGCAGCTCCTACGAGCAGTACTTC | CASSRGSSYEQYF
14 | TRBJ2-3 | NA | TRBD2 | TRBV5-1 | TGCGCCAGCAGCTGGGGGACTAACACAGATACGCAGTATTTT | CASSWGTNTDTQYF
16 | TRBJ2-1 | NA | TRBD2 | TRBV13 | TGTGCCAGCAGCTTATATAACGGGGGGACGGCCAGTGAGCAGTTCTTC | CASSLYNGGTASEQFF
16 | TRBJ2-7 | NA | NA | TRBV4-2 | TGTGCCAGCAGCCAAGATCTCCGGTATAGCTCCTACGAGCAGTACTTC | CASSQDLRYSSYEQYF
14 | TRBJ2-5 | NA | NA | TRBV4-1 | TGCGCCAGCAGCCGAGAACAGGGACTAGAGACCCAGTACTTC | CASSREQGLETQYF
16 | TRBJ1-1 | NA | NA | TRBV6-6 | TGTGCCAGCAGTTACCAGGCCCGGGGGGGATTAACTGAAGCTTTCTTT | CASSYQARGGLTEAFF
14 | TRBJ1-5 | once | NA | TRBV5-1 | TGCGCCAGCAGCGAGGGAGGGGTTCATCAGCCCCAGCATTTT | CASSEGGVHQPQHF
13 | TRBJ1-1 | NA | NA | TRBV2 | TGTGCCAGCAGTGAAGAGGCAGGCCTTGAAGCTTTCTTT | CASSEEAGLEAFF
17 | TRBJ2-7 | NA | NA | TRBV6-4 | TGTGCCAGCAGTGACTCCCCTTCGTCAGCGGAGCACTACGAGCAGTACTTC | CASSDSPSSAEHYEQYF
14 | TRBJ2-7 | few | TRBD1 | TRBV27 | TGTGCCAGCAGCCGGGACAGGGGATCCTACGAGCAGTACTTC | CASSRDRGSYEQYF
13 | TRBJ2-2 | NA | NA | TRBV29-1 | TGCAGCGTTGACGGCGCGAACACCGGGGAGCTGTTTTTT | CSVDGANTGELFF